The clone carrying this T cell receptor beta chain was picked up a small number of times. No ophthalmopathy progression within 18 months constituted stable Graves' hyperthyroidism. These data are taken from a study of T cells in Graves' hyperthyroidism and ophthalmopathy. Amplified TCR beta CDR3 regions came from RNA transcripts. A set of HTBI primers served as the primers for a first-round RT-PCR of the TCR CDR3. MiXCR, applied by TCRdb to the multiplex PCR reads, yields one record per CDR3 protein. In the table there are some 760,000 distinct CDR3 sequences, around 13% of which are singletons. Germline V gene lookup returns CDR1 SGHRS and CDR2 YFSETQ. The CDR3 consists of 15 residues. Trimming cost V 3 bases and J 2 bases, with 11 bases left between them.

This sequence joins TRBV5-1 and TRBJ1-4, with D maybe TRBD1 (6 bases). The TCR originated in a woman between 18 and 29 years old with Graves' hyperthyroidism. The sequenced sample was blood. The DNA of the CDR3 is TGCGCCAGCAGCTGGACCCAGGGGACTAATGAAAAACTGTTTTTT. Translated, it gives CASSWTQGTNEKLFF.